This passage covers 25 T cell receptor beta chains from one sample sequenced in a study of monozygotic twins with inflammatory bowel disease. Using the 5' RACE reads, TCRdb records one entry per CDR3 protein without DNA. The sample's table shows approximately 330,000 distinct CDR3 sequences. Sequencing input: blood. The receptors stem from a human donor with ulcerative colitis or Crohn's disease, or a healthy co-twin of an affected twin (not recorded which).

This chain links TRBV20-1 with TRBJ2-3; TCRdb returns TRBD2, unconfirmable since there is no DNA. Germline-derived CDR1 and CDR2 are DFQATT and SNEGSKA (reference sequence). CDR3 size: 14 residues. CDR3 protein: CSARSGVGTDTQYF.

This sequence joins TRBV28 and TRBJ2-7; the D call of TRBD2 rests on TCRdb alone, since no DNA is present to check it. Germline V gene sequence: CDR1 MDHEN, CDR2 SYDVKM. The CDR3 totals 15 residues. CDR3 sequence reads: CASSSLRVMIYEQYF.

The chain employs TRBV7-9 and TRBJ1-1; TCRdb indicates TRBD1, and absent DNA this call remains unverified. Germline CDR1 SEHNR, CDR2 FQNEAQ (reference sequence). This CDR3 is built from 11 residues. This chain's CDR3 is CASNREAEAFF.

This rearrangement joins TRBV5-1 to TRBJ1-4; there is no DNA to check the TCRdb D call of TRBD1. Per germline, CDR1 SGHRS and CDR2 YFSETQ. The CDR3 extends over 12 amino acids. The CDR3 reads CASSRTGEKLFF.

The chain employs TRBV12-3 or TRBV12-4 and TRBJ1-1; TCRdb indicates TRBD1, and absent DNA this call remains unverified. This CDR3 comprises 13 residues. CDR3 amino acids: CASSLINRDGAFF.

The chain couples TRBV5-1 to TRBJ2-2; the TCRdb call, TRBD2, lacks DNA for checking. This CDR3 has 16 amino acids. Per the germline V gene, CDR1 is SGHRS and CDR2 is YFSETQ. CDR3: CASSLLGGPNTGELFF.

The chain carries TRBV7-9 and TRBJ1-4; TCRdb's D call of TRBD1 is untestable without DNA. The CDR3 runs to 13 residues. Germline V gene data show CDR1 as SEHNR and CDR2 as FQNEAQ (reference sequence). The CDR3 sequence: CASAGSGNEKLFF.

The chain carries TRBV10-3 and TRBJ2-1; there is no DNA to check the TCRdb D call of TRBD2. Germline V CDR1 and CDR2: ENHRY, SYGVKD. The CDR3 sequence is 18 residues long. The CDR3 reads CAISRTGTSGRNYNEQFF.

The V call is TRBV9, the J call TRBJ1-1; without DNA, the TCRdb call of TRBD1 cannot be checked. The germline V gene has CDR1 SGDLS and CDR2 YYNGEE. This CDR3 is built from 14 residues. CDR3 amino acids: CASSAGPRNTEAFF.

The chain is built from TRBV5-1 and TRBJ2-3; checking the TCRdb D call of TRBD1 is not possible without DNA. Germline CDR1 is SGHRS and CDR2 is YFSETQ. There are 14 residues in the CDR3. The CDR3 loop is CASSLSQGPDTQYF.

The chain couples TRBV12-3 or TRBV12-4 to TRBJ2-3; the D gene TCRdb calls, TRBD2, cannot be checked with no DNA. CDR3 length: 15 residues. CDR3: CASSSLGVVTDTQYF.

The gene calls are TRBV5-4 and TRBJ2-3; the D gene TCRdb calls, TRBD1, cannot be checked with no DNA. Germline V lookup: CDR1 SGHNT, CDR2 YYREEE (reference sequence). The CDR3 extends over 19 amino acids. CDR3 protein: CASSFLVVAGQGLTDTQYF.

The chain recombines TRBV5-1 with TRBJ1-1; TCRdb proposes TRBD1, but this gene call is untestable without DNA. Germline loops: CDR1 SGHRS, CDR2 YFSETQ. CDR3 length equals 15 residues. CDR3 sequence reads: CASSSTDRRPAEAFF.

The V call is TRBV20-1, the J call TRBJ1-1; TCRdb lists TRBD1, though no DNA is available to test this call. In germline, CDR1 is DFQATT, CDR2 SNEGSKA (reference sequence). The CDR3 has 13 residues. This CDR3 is CSAEAPVHTEAFF.

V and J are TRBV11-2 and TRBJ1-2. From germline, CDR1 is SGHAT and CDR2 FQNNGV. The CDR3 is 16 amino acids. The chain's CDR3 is CASSLGVSLTNYGYTF.

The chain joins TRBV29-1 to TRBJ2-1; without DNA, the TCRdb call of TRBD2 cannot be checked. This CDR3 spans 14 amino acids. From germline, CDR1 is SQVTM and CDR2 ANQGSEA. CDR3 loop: CSVAGTSGSNEQFF.

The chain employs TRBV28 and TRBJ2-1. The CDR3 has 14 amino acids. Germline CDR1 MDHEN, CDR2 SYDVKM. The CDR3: CASSLASLNNEQFF.

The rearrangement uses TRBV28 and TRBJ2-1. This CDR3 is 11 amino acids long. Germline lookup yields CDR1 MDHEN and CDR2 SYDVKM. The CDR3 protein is CASTQRNEQFF.

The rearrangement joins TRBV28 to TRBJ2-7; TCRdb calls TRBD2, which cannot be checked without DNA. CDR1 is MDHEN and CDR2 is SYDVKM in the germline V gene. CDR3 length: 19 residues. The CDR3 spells CASSLRYRLEGTSSYEQYF.

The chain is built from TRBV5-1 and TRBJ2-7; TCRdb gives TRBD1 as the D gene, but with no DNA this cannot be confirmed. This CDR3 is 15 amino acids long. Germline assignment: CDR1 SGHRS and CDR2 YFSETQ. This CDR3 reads CASSLQPTGGYEQYF. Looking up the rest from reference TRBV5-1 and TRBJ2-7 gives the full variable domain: KAGVTQTPRYLIKTRGQQVTLSCSPISGHRSVSWYQQTPGQGLQFLFEYFSETQRNKGNFPGRFSGRQFSNSRSEMNVSTLELGDSALYLCASSLQPTGGYEQYFGPGTRLTVT.

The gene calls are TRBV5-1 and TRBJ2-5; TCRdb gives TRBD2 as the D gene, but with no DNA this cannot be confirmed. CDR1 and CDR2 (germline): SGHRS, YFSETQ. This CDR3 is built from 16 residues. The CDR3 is CASLTGLAGEGETQYF.

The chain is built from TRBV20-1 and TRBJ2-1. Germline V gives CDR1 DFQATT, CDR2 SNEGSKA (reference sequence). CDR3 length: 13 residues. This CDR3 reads CSARPISYNEQFF.

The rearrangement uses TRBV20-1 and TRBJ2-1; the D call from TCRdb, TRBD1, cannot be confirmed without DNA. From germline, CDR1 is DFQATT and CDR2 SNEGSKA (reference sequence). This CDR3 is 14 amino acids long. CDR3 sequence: CSARGGGPHNEQFF.

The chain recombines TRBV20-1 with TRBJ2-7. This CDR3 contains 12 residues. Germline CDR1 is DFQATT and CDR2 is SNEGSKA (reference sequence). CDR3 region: CSASKRLDEQYF.

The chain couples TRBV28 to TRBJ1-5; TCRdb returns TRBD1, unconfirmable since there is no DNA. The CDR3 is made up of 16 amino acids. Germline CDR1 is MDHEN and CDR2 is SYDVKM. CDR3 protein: CASSLDQGMGNQPQHF.